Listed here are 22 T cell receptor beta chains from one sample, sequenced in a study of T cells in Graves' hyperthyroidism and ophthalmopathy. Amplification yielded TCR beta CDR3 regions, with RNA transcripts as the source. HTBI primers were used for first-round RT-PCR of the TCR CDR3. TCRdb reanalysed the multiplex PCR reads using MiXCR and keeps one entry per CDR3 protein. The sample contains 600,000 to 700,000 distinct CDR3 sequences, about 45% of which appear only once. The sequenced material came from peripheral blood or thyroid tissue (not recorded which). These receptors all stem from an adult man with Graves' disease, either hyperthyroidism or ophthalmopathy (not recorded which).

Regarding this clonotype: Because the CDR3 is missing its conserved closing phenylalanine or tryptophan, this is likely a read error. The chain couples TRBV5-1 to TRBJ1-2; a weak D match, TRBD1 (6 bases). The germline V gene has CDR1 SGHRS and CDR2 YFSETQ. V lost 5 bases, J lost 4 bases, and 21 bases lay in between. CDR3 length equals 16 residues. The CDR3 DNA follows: TGCGCCAGCAGTGAGCCCCCGACAGGAGGGCTCTATGGCTACACCTCC. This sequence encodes CASSEPPTGGLYGYTS.

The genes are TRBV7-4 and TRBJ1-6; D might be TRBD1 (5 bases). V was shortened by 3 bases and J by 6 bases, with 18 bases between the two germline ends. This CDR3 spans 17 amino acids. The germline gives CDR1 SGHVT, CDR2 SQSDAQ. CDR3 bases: TGTGCCAGCAGCTTTGAGGGAGGGGCAGTTCGTAATTCACCCCTCCACTTT. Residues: CASSFEGGAVRNSPLHF.

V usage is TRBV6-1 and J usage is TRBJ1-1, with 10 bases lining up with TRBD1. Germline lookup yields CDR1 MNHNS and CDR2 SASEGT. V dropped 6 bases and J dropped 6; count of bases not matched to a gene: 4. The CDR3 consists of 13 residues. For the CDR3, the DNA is TGTGCCAGCAGGACAGGGGGCCGACCTGAAGCTTTCTTT. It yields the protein CASRTGGRPEAFF.

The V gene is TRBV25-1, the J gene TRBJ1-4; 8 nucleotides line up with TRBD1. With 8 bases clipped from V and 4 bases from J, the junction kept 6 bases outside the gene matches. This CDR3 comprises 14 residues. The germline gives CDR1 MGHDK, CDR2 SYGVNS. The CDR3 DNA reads TGTGCCAGCGAGGATGGACAGGGTAATGAAAAACTGTTTTTT. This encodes CASEDGQGNEKLFF.

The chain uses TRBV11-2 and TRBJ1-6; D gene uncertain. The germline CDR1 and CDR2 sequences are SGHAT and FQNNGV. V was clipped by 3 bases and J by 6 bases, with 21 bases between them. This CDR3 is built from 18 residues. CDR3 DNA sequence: TGTGCCAGCAGCTTCGAACCTCGGGAGGGAGTAGCTAATTCACCCCTCCACTTT. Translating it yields CASSFEPREGVANSPLHF.

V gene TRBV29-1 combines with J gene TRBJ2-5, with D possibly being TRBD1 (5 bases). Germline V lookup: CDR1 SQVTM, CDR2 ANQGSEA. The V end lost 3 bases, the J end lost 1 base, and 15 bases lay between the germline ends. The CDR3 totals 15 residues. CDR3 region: CSVDGQGLGQETQYF. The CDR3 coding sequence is TGCAGCGTTGACGGGCAGGGCCTTGGCCAAGAGACCCAGTACTTC.

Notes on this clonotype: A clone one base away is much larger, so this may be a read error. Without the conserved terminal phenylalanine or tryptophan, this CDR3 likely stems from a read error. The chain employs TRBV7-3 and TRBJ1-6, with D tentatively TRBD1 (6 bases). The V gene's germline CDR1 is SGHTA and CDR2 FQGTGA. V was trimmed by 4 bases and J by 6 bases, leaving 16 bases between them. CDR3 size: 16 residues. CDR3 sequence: CASSSQGGGPNSPLHL. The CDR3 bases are TGTGCCAGCAGCTCACAGGGTGGTGGCCCTAATTCACCCCTCCACCTT.

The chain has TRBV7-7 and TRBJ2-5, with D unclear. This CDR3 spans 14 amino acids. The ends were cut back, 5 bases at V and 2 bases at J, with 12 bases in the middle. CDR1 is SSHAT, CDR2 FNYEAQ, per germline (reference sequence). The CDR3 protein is CASSPRIRQETQYF. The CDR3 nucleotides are TGTGCCAGCAGCCCGCGGATTAGACAAGAGACCCAGTACTTC.

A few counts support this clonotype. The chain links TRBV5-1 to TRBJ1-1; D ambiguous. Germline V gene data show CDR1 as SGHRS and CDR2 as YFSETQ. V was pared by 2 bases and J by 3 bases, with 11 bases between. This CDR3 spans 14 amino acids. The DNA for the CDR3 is TGCGCCAGCAGCTTAACAGCGAGTGACACTGAAGCTTTCTTT. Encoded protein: CASSLTASDTEAFF.

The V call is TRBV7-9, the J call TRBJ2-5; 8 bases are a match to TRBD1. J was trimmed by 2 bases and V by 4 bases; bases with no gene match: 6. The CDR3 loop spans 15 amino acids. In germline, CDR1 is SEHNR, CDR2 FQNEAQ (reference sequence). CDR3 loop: CASSSDREWQETQYF. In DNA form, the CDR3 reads TGTGCCAGCAGCTCGGACAGGGAATGGCAAGAGACCCAGTACTTC.

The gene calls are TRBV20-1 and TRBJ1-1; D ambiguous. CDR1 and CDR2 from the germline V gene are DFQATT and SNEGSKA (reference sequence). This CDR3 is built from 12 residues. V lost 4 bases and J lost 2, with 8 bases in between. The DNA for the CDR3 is TGCAGTGCTAACGCCCCCAACACTGAAGCTTTCTTT. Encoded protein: CSANAPNTEAFF.

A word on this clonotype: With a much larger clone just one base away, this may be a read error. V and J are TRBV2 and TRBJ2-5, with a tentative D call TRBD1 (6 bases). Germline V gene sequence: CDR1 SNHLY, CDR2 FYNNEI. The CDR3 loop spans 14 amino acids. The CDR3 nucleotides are TGTGCCAGCAGTATGGGGACAATACAAGGGACCCAGTACTTC. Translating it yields CASSMGTIQGTQYF.

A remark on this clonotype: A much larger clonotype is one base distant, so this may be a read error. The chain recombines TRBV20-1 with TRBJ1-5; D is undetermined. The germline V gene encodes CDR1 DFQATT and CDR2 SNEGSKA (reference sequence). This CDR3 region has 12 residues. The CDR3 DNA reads TGCAGTGCTAATCGTCCCGATCAGCTCCAGCATTTT. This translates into CSANRPDQLQHF.

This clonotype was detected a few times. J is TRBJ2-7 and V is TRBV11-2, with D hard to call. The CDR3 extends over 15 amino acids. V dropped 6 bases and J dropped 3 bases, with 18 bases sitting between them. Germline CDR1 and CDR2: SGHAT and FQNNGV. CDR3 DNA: TGTGCCAGCAGATCTGGGTCTCCAGAACTCTACGAGCAGTACTTC. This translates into CASRSGSPELYEQYF. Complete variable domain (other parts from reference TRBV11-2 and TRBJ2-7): EAGVAQSPRYKIIEKRQSVAFWCNPISGHATLYWYQQILGQGPKLLIQFQNNGVVDDSQLPKDRFSAERLKGVDSTLKIQPAKLEDSAVYLCASRSGSPELYEQYFGPGTRLTVT.

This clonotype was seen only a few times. The CDR3 here is CASSPGTSGSMENTGELFF. The CDR3 bases are TGTGCCAGCAGCCCAGGGACTAGCGGGAGTATGGAGAACACCGGGGAGCTGTTTTTT. The J gene is TRBJ2-2, the V gene TRBV7-2; 14 nucleotides line up with TRBD2. CDR3 length equals 19 residues. Trimming removed 5 bases from V and 1 base from J; junction bases left unmatched: 9. In germline, CDR1 is SGHTA, CDR2 FQGNSA.

Here the CDR3 reads CASSAGQGQGEETQYF. CDR3 nucleotides: TGTGCCAGCAGTGCAGGACAGGGCCAGGGGGAAGAGACCCAGTACTTC. The chain uses TRBV12-3 or TRBV12-4 and TRBJ2-5; 8 bases fit TRBD1. V shed 5 bases, J shed 3 bases, and the junction held 11 bases outside the gene matches. This CDR3 has 16 amino acids.

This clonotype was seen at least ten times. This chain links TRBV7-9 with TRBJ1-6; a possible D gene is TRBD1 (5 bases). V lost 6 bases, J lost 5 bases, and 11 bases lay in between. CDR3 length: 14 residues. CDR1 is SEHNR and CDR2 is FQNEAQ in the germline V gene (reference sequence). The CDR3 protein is CASSPGLNNSPLHF. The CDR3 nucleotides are TGTGCCAGCAGTCCGGGACTGAATAATTCACCCCTCCACTTT. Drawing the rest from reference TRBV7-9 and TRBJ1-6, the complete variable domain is DTGVSQNPRHKITKRGQNVTFRCDPISEHNRLYWYRQTLGQGPEFLTYFQNEAQLEKSRLLSDRFSAERPKGSFSTLEIQRTEQGDSAMYLCASSPGLNNSPLHFGNGTRLTVT.

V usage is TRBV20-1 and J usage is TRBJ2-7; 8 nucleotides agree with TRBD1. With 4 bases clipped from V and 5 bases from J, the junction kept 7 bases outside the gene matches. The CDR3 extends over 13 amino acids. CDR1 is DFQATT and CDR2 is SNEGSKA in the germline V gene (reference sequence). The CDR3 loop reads CSANRQGLHEQYF. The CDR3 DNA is TGCAGTGCTAACCGACAGGGGCTCCACGAGCAGTACTTC.

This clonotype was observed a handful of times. Here the CDR3 reads CASSRERGGRRGMETQYF. CDR3 nucleotides: TGTGCCAGCAGCCGAGAGAGAGGGGGCAGAAGGGGAATGGAGACCCAGTACTTC. The V call is TRBV7-8, the J call TRBJ2-5, with 7 positions matching TRBD1. This CDR3 comprises 18 residues. In germline, CDR1 is SGHVS, CDR2 FQNEAQ. Germline trimming cut 5 bases from V and 5 bases from J; bases unmatched to any gene: 20.

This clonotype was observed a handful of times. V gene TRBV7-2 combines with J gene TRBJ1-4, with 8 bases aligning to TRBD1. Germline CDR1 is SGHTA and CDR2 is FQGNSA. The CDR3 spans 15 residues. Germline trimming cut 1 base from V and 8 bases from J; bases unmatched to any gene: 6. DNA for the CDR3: TGTGCCAGCAGCTTAGACGGACAGGGCAGGGAAAAACTGTTTTTT. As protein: CASSLDGQGREKLFF.

CDR3 nucleotides: TGTGCCAGCAGCCCACAAACACAGGGTCCATATGAAGCTTTCTTT. This gives the protein CASSPQTQGPYEAFF. The genes are TRBV7-9 and TRBJ1-1, with a possible D match to TRBD1 (6 bases). The CDR3 consists of 15 residues. Germline values: CDR1 SEHNR, CDR2 FQNEAQ (reference sequence). Trimming cost V 5 bases and J 7 bases, with 20 bases left between them.

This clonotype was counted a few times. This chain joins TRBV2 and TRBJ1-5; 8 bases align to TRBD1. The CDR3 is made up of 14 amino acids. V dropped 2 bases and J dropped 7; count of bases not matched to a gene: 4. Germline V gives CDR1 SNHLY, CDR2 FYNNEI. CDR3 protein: CASSERGQVQPQHF. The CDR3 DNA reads TGTGCCAGCAGTGAAAGGGGACAGGTCCAGCCCCAGCATTTT. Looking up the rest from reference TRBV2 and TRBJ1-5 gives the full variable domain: EPEVTQTPSHQVTQMGQEVILRCVPISNHLYFYWYRQILGQKVEFLVSFYNNEISEKSEIFDDQFSVERPDGSNFTLKIRSTKLEDSAMYFCASSERGQVQPQHFGDGTRLSIL.